This T cell receptor (beta chain) was sequenced during a study of patients and donors after allogeneic stem cell transplantation (dated by TCRdb to 2019 to 2021). Trimming accounts for 6 bases at V and 5 bases at J, while the number of junction bases matched to no gene is 12. The CDR3 covers 15 residues, taking in both the cysteine and the phenylalanine. The entry retains the CDR3 DNA only, 45 bases that are in frame from base 1. Library generation was performed with RT-PCR. TCRdb names NextSeq 550 as the instrument used. TCRdb itself trimmed the public reads at Q25 with fastp, ran MiXCR and retained productive beta chains. Each record represents a unique CDR3 protein, reported with the most common genes and DNA among its rows. The sample table lists about a million distinct CDR3 sequences, roughly 17% of them with a count of one. About 6% of the sample lies in the top ten. This clonotype was detected ten times or more. Its cognate antigen has yet to be identified. No base-level quality is on record; no much larger clone is a single base apart.

Sequences were obtained from blood, either unsorted or a sorted T cell fraction (not recorded which). The receptor's source is a human donor who was either an allogeneic HSCT recipient or a stem cell or donor lymphocyte infusion donor (not recorded which). It is not recorded whose cells these are; they may come from a transplant donor. The V gene is TRBV12-3 or TRBV12-4 and the J gene is TRBJ2-5; TRBD2 agrees with 7 junctional bases. The CDR3 is CASSLPRGGTETQYF. The nucleotide sequence reads as follows: TGTGCCAGCAGCCTCCCTAGGGGAGGGACGGAGACCCAGTACTTC.